The TCR beta chain described here comes from a study of identical twins. Trimming at V came to 2 bases and at J to 3 bases, leaving 9 bases not matched to a gene. The length of the CDR3 is 17 residues. Via MiXCR, TCRdb re-called the 5' RACE reads, giving one row per CDR3 protein. The sample has approximately 500,000 distinct CDR3 sequences, approximately 25% seen once. This sample was shared with a second study, whose subject was T cells expressing NK-cell markers. That report notes: Sorted T-cell subsets CD3+CD56+NKG2C+, CD3+CD56+NKG2C- and CD3+CD56-NKG2C+ were TCR beta-sequenced. Within the sequenced cohort of eight donors, seven exhibited HCMV seropositivity and one was seronegative. Among the experiments, several used an anti-gamma-delta TCR antibody to restrict sorting to alpha-beta TCR T cells. There were a few donors in whom these clonotypes also led the CD3+CD56-NKG2C+ fraction.

Sequencing was performed on CD4+ T cells sorted from blood. This clonotype was obtained from a young woman in good health. J is TRBJ2-5 and V is TRBV12-3 or TRBV12-4; 10 nucleotides line up with TRBD2. In nucleotides, the CDR3 is TGTGCCAGCAGTTTATTTGCACTAGCGGGATACAAAGAGACCCAGTACTTC. Its translation: CASSLFALAGYKETQYF.